This TCR beta chain came from a study of cytomegalovirus exposure and HLA in healthy donors. Findings and limits, study-wide: Immune exposure data for these donors was limited to CMV serostatus.

V lost 1 base, J lost 6 bases, and 9 bases lay in between. The CDR3 is 14 residues long. From germline, CDR1 is SGHVS and CDR2 FNYEAQ. Of note for this clone: The antigen is undetermined.

PCR amplification relied on 60 Vbeta primers (plus 13 Jbeta primers). Method: immunoSEQ multiplex PCR; TCRdb's copy keeps in-frame clones and lacks some. Counted here are some 180,000 clones, around 80% occurring once; the ten biggest clones make up 2.5%. The source of this sequence is a woman aged 25 to 39 in good health and CMV-seropositive. The chain combines TRBV7-6 with TRBJ2-2; tentatively, D is TRBD2 (6 bases). Sample: PBMCs. CDR3 residues: CASSLVLAPGELFF. The CDR3 nucleotides are TGTGCCAGCAGCTTAGTCCTAGCGCCCGGGGAGCTGTTTTTT.